The rows below give T cell receptor beta chains drawn from one sample of a study of cytomegalovirus exposure and HLA in healthy donors. Measured with immunoSEQ multiplex PCR; TCRdb has only the in-frame clones, and not every one. The sample has about 120,000 clones, approximately 79% seen once. The sample comprised PBMCs. These receptors were taken from a man younger than 45 in good health and CMV-seronegative. Both conserved end residues are part of each CDR3.

cdr3_aa j_call v_call
CASRSSLAGGVETQYF TRBJ2-5 TRBV5-1
CASSIIGSPGNQPQHF TRBJ1-5 TRBV19
CASSHVTGGGANVLTF TRBJ2-6 TRBV4-3
CASSYYDRGYGYTF TRBJ1-2 TRBV6-6
CASSLQGPPPDTQYF TRBJ2-3 TRBV5-4
CASGVGGTEAFF TRBJ1-1 TRBV28
CASSVTGGNQPQHF TRBJ1-5 TRBV2
CASSLGQGEQYF TRBJ2-7 TRBV5-1
CATSRDSGGSYGYTF TRBJ1-2 TRBV15
CASSARQGGSYEQYF TRBJ2-7 TRBV2
CASSSTGGYGYTF TRBJ1-2 TRBV5-6
CASSLDHYEQYF - TRBV7-6
CASSLLLGEGTRGATNEKLFF TRBJ1-4 TRBV28
CASSRGGAGANGLTF TRBJ2-6 TRBV4-3
CASAARGVSDIQYF TRBJ2-4 TRBV2
CSVHRTGLSYNEQFF TRBJ2-1 TRBV29-1
CASSRSGRGDEKLFF TRBJ1-4 TRBV11-2
CATSREGGGFNNSPLHF TRBJ1-6 TRBV15
CSVRGQAGPEAFF TRBJ1-1 TRBV29-1
CASSLIGVSYEQYF TRBJ2-7 TRBV28
CASSLDSRMNTEAFF TRBJ1-1 TRBV9
CASSLQAGHKNSPLHF TRBJ1-6 TRBV4-1
CASSQWLGDGAFF TRBJ1-1 TRBV11-2
CAWTQVLTPYEQYF - TRBV30
CASSVLSEGEQYF TRBJ2-7 TRBV10-2